The clone carrying this T cell receptor (beta chain) was recorded a few times. Antigen: not known. A much larger clone differs from this one at a single base, so this may be a read error. This sample also contains other DNA sequences that code for the same CDR3. This sample stems from a study of beta chain features in type 1 diabetes. General study points: Shortening that was moderate but significant affected the TCRB CDR3s of Type 1 diabetes patients in all four CD4+ subsets. Highly expressing activated T cells could be over-counted with a cDNA template.

V lost 3 bases to trimming and J lost 2 bases, with 2 bases between them. Germline-derived CDR1 and CDR2 are SGHAT and FQNNGV. The CDR3 has 13 amino acids. Every isolated RNA sample was fully reverse transcribed, so sequencing captured expressed TCRB transcripts. Some 3.6 million reads were obtained on average from naive, central memory and regulatory T cell samples. Measured with immunoSEQ multiplex PCR; TCRdb has only the in-frame clones, and not every one. This sample yields 600,000 to 750,000 clones, of which roughly 12% are seen a single time; more than 0.1% belongs to the top ten. The source material was naive CD4+ T cells from blood. The receptor was derived from a man younger than 45 with type 1 diabetes. The V and J genes are TRBV11-2 and TRBJ2-6; D not resolved. As DNA, the CDR3 is TGTGCCAGCAGCTTGGCTGGGGCCAACGTCCTGACTTTC. It translates to CASSLAGANVLTF.